The 3 T cell receptor beta chains below come from one sample, sequenced in a study of PD-L1 blockade in urothelial cancer. This table comes from immunoSEQ multiplex PCR, and its TCRdb copy is limited to in-frame clones, with some not included. This repertoire shows roughly 87,000 clones, about 89% found once; its top ten account for 0.85% to 1%. Regarding time point: pretreatment peripheral blood. Sequenced material: PBMCs, taken around atezolizumab (anti-PD-L1) treatment. The receptors originated from a woman older than 75 with urothelial cancer.

The V call is TRBV9, the J call TRBJ1-1; 7 nucleotides line up with TRBD1. The CDR3 has 14 residues. In germline, CDR1 is SGDLS, CDR2 YYNGEE. V lost 4 bases, J lost 1 base, and 4 bases stayed unmatched. CDR3 sequence (DNA): TGTGCCAGCAGCCCGGGACAGCGGAACACTGAAGCTTTCTTT. Translating gives CASSPGQRNTEAFF.

The V call is TRBV11-2, the J call TRBJ2-1; 9 positions match TRBD2. This CDR3 has 15 residues. The V gene's germline CDR1 is SGHAT and CDR2 FQNNGV. Trimming cost V 4 bases and J 5 bases; bases outside gene matches: 6. In nucleotides, the CDR3 is TGTGCCAGCAGCTCGGGACTAGCAGTAAACAATGAGCAGTTCTTC. This encodes CASSSGLAVNNEQFF.

The rearrangement joins TRBV5-8 to TRBJ2-5; 15 bases match TRBD2. After removal of 4 bases from V and 2 bases from J, the junction contained 6 bases not matched to a gene. The V gene's germline CDR1 is SGHTS and CDR2 YDEGEE. The CDR3 is made up of 17 amino acids. The CDR3 loop reads CASSVGLAGGQQETQYF. The CDR3 bases are TGTGCCAGCAGCGTGGGACTAGCGGGAGGCCAACAAGAGACCCAGTACTTC. Complete variable domain (other parts from reference TRBV5-8 and TRBJ2-5): EAGVTQSPTHLIKTRGQQATLRCSPISGHTSVYWYQQALGLGLQFLLWYDEGEERNRGNFPPRFSGRQFPNYSSELNVNALELEDSALYLCASSVGLAGGQQETQYFGPGTRLLVL.